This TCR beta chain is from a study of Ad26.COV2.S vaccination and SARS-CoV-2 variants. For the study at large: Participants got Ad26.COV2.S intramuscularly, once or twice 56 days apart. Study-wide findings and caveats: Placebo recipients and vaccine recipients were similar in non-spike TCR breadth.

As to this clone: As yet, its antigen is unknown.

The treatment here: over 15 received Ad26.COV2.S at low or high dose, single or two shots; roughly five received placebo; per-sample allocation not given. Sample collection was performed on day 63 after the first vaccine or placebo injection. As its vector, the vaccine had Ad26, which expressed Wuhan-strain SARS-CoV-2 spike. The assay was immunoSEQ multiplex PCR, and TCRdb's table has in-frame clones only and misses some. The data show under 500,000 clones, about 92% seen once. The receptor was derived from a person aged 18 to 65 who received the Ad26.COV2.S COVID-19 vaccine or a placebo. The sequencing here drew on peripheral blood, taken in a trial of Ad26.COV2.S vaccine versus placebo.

This CDR3 reads CASNPETSGATDTQYF. The CDR3, as DNA: TGTGCCAGCAACCCGGAGACTAGCGGGGCCACAGATACGCAGTATTTT. V is TRBV7-6 and J is TRBJ2-3, with 11 positions matching TRBD2. Trimming took 7 bases from V and 2 from J; bases not matched to a gene: 8. The CDR3 consists of 16 residues. Germline V gives CDR1 SGHVS, CDR2 FNYEAQ.